This TCR beta chain was obtained from a study of T cell responses to AZD1222 COVID-19 vaccine. Germline V gene sequence: CDR1 SGHTA, CDR2 FQGNSA. The length of the CDR3 is 15 residues. V lost 3 bases to trimming and J lost 4 bases, with 13 bases between them. The protocol was immunoSEQ multiplex PCR, while the TCRdb copy is restricted to in-frame clones and leaves out a portion. The profile shows 150,000 or so clones, about 89% of them singletons. This sample comprised peripheral blood, obtained on day 0 of AZD1222 vaccination. The clonotype was recovered from an adult in good health. The chain uses TRBV7-2 and TRBJ1-5; D possibly corresponds to TRBD1 (6 bases). The DNA for the CDR3 is TGTGCCAGCAGCTTGAACAGGGTAGGAAATCAGCCCCAGCATTTT. Encoded protein: CASSLNRVGNQPQHF. The full variable domain, with the rest looked up from reference TRBV7-2 and TRBJ1-5, is GAGVSQSPSNKVTEKGKDVELRCDPISGHTALYWYRQSLGQGLEFLIYFQGNSAPDKSGLPSDRFSAERTGGSVSTLTIQRTQQEDSAVYLCASSLNRVGNQPQHFGDGTRLSIL.